The present T cell receptor (beta chain) was sequenced within a study of shared clonotypes between healthy human individuals. The V end was cut by 1 base, the J end by 6 bases, with 13 bases between. The CDR3 contains 15 residues. CDR1 is SGHTA, CDR2 FQGTGA, per germline. Running of the assay took place at deep level. Method: immunoSEQ multiplex PCR; TCRdb's copy keeps in-frame clones and lacks some. The sample has under 1,100,000 clones; under 80% are singletons. Donors, without exception, were Caucasian adults residing in Nashville, Tennessee. The sample consisted of memory CD4+ T cells sorted from blood. Subset defined: CD45RA-negative fraction. The rearrangement links TRBV7-3 to TRBJ1-5; D is perhaps TRBD1 (6 bases). This clonotype originated in a man aged 18 to 35 in good health. As DNA, the CDR3 is TGTGCCAGCAGCTTAAATGGGGGCGCGGGTCAGCCCCAGCATTTT. This translates into CASSLNGGAGQPQHF.